These 6 T cell receptor beta chains came from one sample sequenced in a study of blood T cell repertoires in COVID-19 (dated by TCRdb to 2020 to 2021). Receptor libraries were prepared by the immunoSEQ multiplex PCR assay. The table comes from immuneACCESS by way of TCRdb, which keeps in-frame sequences with V and J called. Part of the clones is missing from these tables; in studies checked, under half for an unresolved V gene and the rest for unknown reasons. The sample profile shows 120,000 or so clones; about four fifths of them were found once. The ten largest clones take up 12% of the sample. Sequencing was carried out using peripheral blood. The receptors here all came from a man between 60 and 75 years old with acute or convalescent COVID-19.

This clone was counted once. V gene TRBV11-2 combines with J gene TRBJ2-3; 12 nucleotides match TRBD2. Germline V gives CDR1 SGHAT, CDR2 FQNNGV. The trim removed 4 bases at V and 2 bases at J, leaving 4 bases unmatched. CDR3 length equals 16 residues. The CDR3 nucleotides read TGTGCCAGCAGCTCACGACTAGCGGGAGACACAGATACGCAGTATTTT. Its translation: CASSSRLAGDTDTQYF.

This clone was recorded only once. The chain employs TRBV5-1 and TRBJ1-1; D remains ambiguous. The germline V gene has CDR1 SGHRS and CDR2 YFSETQ. Trimming pared 1 base from V and 1 base from J, leaving 8 bases between. The CDR3 runs 14 residues. CDR3 loop: CASSLSPRNTEAFF. CDR3 DNA: TGCGCCAGCAGCTTGTCTCCCAGGAACACTGAAGCTTTCTTT.

This sequence joins TRBV7-9 and TRBJ1-2, with D uncertain. The germline V and J ends were trimmed by 1 base and 7 bases, with 13 bases remaining between them. The germline gives CDR1 SEHNR, CDR2 FQNEAQ (reference sequence). The CDR3 is made up of 14 amino acids. The CDR3, as DNA: TGTGCCAGCAGCTTAGAGGCGCGGGCTCTTGGCTACACCTTC. Amino acids: CASSLEARALGYTF.

V usage is TRBV3-1 (or the pseudogene TRBV3-2) and J usage is TRBJ2-7; 7 nucleotides line up with TRBD1. The V gene's germline CDR1 is LGHDT and CDR2 YNNKEL (reference sequence). V lost 5 bases and J lost 4; bases outside the gene matches: 5. CDR3 length: 13 amino acids. CDR3: CASSTGTAYEQYF. CDR3 DNA: TGTGCCAGCAGCACCGGGACAGCTTACGAGCAGTACTTC.

The chain couples TRBV5-4 to TRBJ1-5; possibly TRBD1 for D (6 bases). Germline lookup yields CDR1 SGHNT and CDR2 YYREEE (reference sequence). V was cut by 3 bases and J by 3 bases, with 13 bases left in between. The CDR3 extends over 15 amino acids. CDR3 protein: CASSYLQGNNQPQHF. The CDR3 DNA reads TGTGCCAGCAGCTACCTACAGGGAAACAATCAGCCCCAGCATTTT.

The chain carries TRBV3-1 (or the pseudogene TRBV3-2) and TRBJ2-2; 7 positions agree with TRBD1. The V segment lost 6 bases and the J segment 7 bases; nucleotides outside the gene matches: 8. In germline, CDR1 is LGHDT, CDR2 YNNKEL (reference sequence). This CDR3 spans 14 amino acids. Written as DNA, the CDR3 is TGTGCCAGCAGTGCGACAGGGCGGAACGGGGAGCTGTTTTTT. It codes for CASSATGRNGELFF.